One and the same sample provided the 10 T cell receptor beta chains below, sequenced in a study of T cell changes during pregnancy in multiple sclerosis. Only in-frame clones appear in the TCRdb table, and some are missing; sequencing was by immunoSEQ multiplex PCR. The sample holds 47,000 or so clones, about 90% seen once. The starting material was peripheral blood, obtained in the first trimester of pregnancy. The receptor set was obtained from a female donor with multiple sclerosis, enrolled in a pregnancy study.

The CDR3 sequence is CASSTDRGRTEAFF. The CDR3 bases are TGTGCCAGCAGCACCGACAGGGGGAGGACTGAAGCTTTCTTT. V usage is TRBV7-2 and J usage is TRBJ1-1; 9 bases match TRBD1. The germline CDR1 and CDR2 sequences are SGHTA and FQGNSA. This CDR3 region has 14 residues. The trim removed 5 bases at V and 5 bases at J, leaving 6 bases unmatched.

V and J are TRBV7-2 and TRBJ2-1; weak D call: TRBD1 (6 bases). The length of the CDR3 is 12 residues. CDR1 is SGHTA and CDR2 is FQGNSA in the germline V gene. V lost 11 bases to trimming and J lost 6 bases, with 14 bases between them. CDR3 sequence: CAGGGQLNEQFF. The CDR3 DNA follows: TGTGCCGGGGGCGGGCAGCTCAATGAGCAGTTCTTC. The whole variable domain, remainder taken from reference TRBV7-2 and TRBJ2-1, is GAGVSQSPSNKVTEKGKDVELRCDPISGHTALYWYRQSLGQGLEFLIYFQGNSAPDKSGLPSDRFSAERTGGSVSTLTIQRTQQEDSAVYLCAGGGQLNEQFFGPGTRLTVL.

Here the CDR3 reads CASPKLRPTGGITEQYF. The DNA for the CDR3 is TGTGCCAGCCCGAAACTCCGACCGACAGGGGGTATCACCGAGCAGTACTTC. This chain links TRBV13 with TRBJ2-7; TRBD1 matches 9 bases. Losses at the gene ends were 8 bases for V and 6 bases for J; bases not matched to a gene: 20. Germline-derived CDR1 and CDR2 are PRHDT and FYEKMQ (reference sequence). The CDR3 totals 17 residues.

As DNA, the CDR3 is TGTGCCATCAACCACAGGACCACAGATACGCAGTATTTT. It specifies CAINHRTTDTQYF. This chain uses TRBV10-3 with TRBJ2-3; D perhaps matches TRBD1 (5 bases). Trimming took 7 bases from V and 2 from J, leaving 10 bases between them. From germline, CDR1 is ENHRY and CDR2 SYGVKD. CDR3 length: 13 residues.

This rearrangement joins TRBV9 to TRBJ2-5; TRBD1 aligns across 7 bases. The length of the CDR3 is 16 residues. CDR1 and CDR2 from the germline V gene are SGDLS and YYNGEE. V gave up 4 bases and J gave up 2 bases; unmatched junction bases: 11. The CDR3 protein is CASSPFSGTAQETQYF. The CDR3 DNA follows: TGTGCCAGCAGCCCCTTCTCCGGGACAGCTCAAGAGACCCAGTACTTC.

The chain carries TRBV29-1 and TRBJ2-5; no definite D call. In germline, CDR1 is SQVTM, CDR2 ANQGSEA. CDR3 length: 12 amino acids. Trimming took off 6 bases at V and 5 bases at J, with 13 bases between the two ends. Here the CDR3 DNA reads TGCAGCGTCCGGCTGGCCGGGGAGACCCAGTACTTC. It codes for CSVRLAGETQYF.

The chain employs TRBV4-1 and TRBJ1-2; 8 bases agree with TRBD1. CDR3 length equals 14 residues. Germline V gene lookup returns CDR1 MGHRA and CDR2 YSYEKL. Unmatched junction bases numbered 6, after V lost 2 bases and J lost 7 bases. The CDR3 region is CASSQRTGFGGYTF. CDR3 bases: TGCGCCAGCAGCCAAAGGACAGGGTTTGGTGGCTACACCTTC.

The chain has TRBV5-1 and TRBJ2-6, with a tentative D call TRBD2 (6 bases). The germline CDR1 and CDR2 sequences are SGHRS and YFSETQ. This CDR3 is built from 15 residues. The V end was cut by 0 bases, the J end by 2 bases, with 6 bases between. This CDR3 is CASSLGGAGANVLTF. The DNA of the CDR3 is TGCGCCAGCAGCTTGGGGGGGGCTGGGGCCAACGTCCTGACTTTC. The full variable domain, its missing parts supplied by reference TRBV5-1 and TRBJ2-6, is KAGVTQTPRYLIKTRGQQVTLSCSPISGHRSVSWYQQTPGQGLQFLFEYFSETQRNKGNFPGRFSGRQFSNSRSEMNVSTLELGDSALYLCASSLGGAGANVLTFGAGSRLTVL.

This chain links TRBV6-6 with TRBJ2-1; D not resolved. This CDR3 is 13 amino acids long. The germline V gene encodes CDR1 MNHNY and CDR2 SVGAGI (reference sequence). V was shortened by 2 bases and J by 6 bases, with 8 bases between the two germline ends. The CDR3 DNA reads TGTGCCAGCAGTTACATGCGCGGCAATGAGCAGTTCTTC. Protein: CASSYMRGNEQFF.

The genes are TRBV10-3 and TRBJ1-2; 8 nucleotides agree with TRBD1. V lost 6 bases to trimming and J lost 5 bases; unmatched junction nucleotides: 5. CDR3 size: 13 residues. The germline CDR1 and CDR2 sequences are ENHRY and SYGVKD. The CDR3 nucleotides read TGTGCCATCAGACAGGGGGGACCGTATGGCTACACCTTC. Translation gives CAIRQGGPYGYTF.